These 6 T cell receptor beta chains came from one sample sequenced in a study of T and B cells in COVID-19 patients. BIOMED2 TRB-A/B primer pools were used in multiplex TRB PCR. TCRdb itself ran the multiplex PCR reads through MiXCR, one entry per CDR3 protein. The profile covers 17,000 or so distinct CDR3 sequences, with about a quarter appearing a single time and about 3% taken by the ten largest. Each TRB amplification used roughly 230-550 ng of genomic DNA from blood. Material for sequencing was blood. The receptor set was obtained from a human donor who had recovered from COVID-19.

This clonotype was seen many times. The rearrangement links TRBV6-5 to TRBJ1-5; the D is unclear. V lost 2 bases and J 6 bases, leaving 8 bases between the germline ends. CDR3 length equals 13 residues. Per the germline V gene, CDR1 is MNHEY and CDR2 is SVGAGI. This CDR3 is CASSYAGGQPQHF. The CDR3 region has the DNA TGTGCCAGCAGTTACGCGGGTGGTCAGCCCCAGCATTTT.

In this sample, this clonotype is medium-sized. The chain couples TRBV29-1 to TRBJ2-5, with D maybe TRBD2 (5 bases). This CDR3 region has 13 residues. From germline, CDR1 is SQVTM and CDR2 ANQGSEA. Trimming cost V 4 bases and J 7 bases, with 16 bases left between them. The DNA for the CDR3 is TGCAGCGTTGGGGAGAACCCGACGGCGACCCAGTACTTC. Its protein is CSVGENPTATQYF. Using reference TRBV29-1 and TRBJ2-5 for the parts outside the CDR3, the full variable domain is SAVISQKPSRDICQRGTSLTIQCQVDSQVTMMFWYRQQPGQSLTLIATANQGSEATYESGFVIDKFPISRPNLTFSTLTVSNMSPEDSSIYLCSVGENPTATQYFGPGTRLLVL.

A few counts support this clonotype. The chain combines TRBV6-1 with TRBJ1-2, with TRBD1 identical over 7 bases. V shed 6 bases and J 4 bases; nucleotides not matched to a gene: 8. CDR1 and CDR2 from the germline V gene are MNHNS and SASEGT. CDR3 length equals 14 residues. The CDR3 spells CASRDRTGLYGYTF. Here the CDR3 DNA reads TGTGCCAGCAGAGATAGGACAGGCCTCTATGGCTACACCTTC.

The rearrangement links TRBV7-2 to TRBJ2-7, with D possibly called TRBD1 or TRBD2 (5 bases each). The CDR3 extends over 11 amino acids. CDR1 and CDR2 (germline): SGHTA, FQGNSA. Trimming pared 4 bases from V and 4 bases from J, leaving 5 bases between. The CDR3 sequence is CASSWGYEQYF. For the CDR3, the DNA is TGTGCCAGCAGCTGGGGGTACGAGCAGTACTTC.

V usage is TRBV13 and J usage is TRBJ1-6; the match to TRBD1 covers 7 bases. The V gene's germline CDR1 is PRHDT and CDR2 FYEKMQ (reference sequence). This CDR3 spans 15 amino acids. CDR3 sequence (DNA): TGTCCTCGACTTAGGCCCCAGGGGGGCTTTTCACCCCTCCACTTT. Its translation: CPRLRPQGGFSPLHF.

In this sample, this clonotype is medium-sized. The chain links TRBV24-1 to TRBJ2-2; D may be TRBD2 (6 bases). V was shortened by 9 bases and J by 8 bases, with 21 bases between the two germline ends. CDR3 length equals 15 residues. Germline V CDR1 and CDR2: KGHDR, SFDVKD. CDR3 sequence reads: CATRLGRDPRGELFF. In DNA form, the CDR3 reads TGTGCCACCCGTCTAGGGCGGGACCCAAGGGGGGAGCTGTTTTTT.